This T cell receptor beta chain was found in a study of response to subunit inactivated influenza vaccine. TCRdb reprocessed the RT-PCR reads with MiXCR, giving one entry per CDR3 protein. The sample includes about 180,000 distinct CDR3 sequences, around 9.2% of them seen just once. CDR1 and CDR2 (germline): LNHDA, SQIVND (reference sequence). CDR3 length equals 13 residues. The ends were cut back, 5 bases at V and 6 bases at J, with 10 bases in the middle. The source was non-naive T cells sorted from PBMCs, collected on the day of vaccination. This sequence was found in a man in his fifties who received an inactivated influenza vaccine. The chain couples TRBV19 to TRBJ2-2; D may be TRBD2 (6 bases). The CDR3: CASSGGAPGELFF. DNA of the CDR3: TGTGCCAGTAGTGGAGGGGCCCCCGGGGAGCTGTTTTTT. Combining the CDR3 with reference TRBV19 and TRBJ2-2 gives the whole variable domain DGGITQSPKYLFRKEGQNVTLSCEQNLNHDAMYWYRQDPGQGLRLIYYSQIVNDFQKGDIAEGYSVSREKKESFPLTVTSAQKNPTAFYLCASSGGAPGELFFGEGSRLTVL.